The TCR beta chain described here comes from a study of OX40 agonist ivuxolimab in advanced cancers. V was trimmed by 2 bases and J by 3 bases, leaving 8 bases between them. The CDR3 extends over 14 amino acids. CDR1 LNHDA and CDR2 SQIVND come from the germline V gene (reference sequence). TCRdb keeps only in-frame clones here, not all; method: immunoSEQ multiplex PCR. The repertoire includes around 33,000 clones, 80% to 85% of them detected once, and 2.5% to 3% sits in the top ten. The sequence was collected from an adult with an advanced solid tumor such as melanoma, head and neck, liver or kidney cancer. The chain has TRBV19 and TRBJ1-5, with D possibly TRBD1 on 6 matching bases. The sample here was CD4+ or CD8+ T cells sorted from blood, taken in a trial of the OX40 agonist ivuxolimab. DNA for the CDR3: TGTGCCAGTAGTATAACAGGGTTCAATCAGCCCCAGCATTTT. This translates into CASSITGFNQPQHF.